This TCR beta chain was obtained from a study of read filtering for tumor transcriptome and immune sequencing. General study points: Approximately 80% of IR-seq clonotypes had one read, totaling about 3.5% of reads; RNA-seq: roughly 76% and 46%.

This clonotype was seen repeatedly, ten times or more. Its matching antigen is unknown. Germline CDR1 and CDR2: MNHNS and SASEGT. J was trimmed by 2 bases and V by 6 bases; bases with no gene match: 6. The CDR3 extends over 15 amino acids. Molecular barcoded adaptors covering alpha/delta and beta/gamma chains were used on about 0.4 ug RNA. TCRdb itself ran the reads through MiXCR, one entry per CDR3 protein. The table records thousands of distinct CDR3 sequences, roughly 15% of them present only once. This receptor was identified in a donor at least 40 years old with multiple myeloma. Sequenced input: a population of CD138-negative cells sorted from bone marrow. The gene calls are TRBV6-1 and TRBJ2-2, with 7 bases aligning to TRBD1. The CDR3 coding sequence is TGTGCCAGCAGAACGGGACAGACTAACACCGGGGAGCTGTTTTTT. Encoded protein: CASRTGQTNTGELFF.